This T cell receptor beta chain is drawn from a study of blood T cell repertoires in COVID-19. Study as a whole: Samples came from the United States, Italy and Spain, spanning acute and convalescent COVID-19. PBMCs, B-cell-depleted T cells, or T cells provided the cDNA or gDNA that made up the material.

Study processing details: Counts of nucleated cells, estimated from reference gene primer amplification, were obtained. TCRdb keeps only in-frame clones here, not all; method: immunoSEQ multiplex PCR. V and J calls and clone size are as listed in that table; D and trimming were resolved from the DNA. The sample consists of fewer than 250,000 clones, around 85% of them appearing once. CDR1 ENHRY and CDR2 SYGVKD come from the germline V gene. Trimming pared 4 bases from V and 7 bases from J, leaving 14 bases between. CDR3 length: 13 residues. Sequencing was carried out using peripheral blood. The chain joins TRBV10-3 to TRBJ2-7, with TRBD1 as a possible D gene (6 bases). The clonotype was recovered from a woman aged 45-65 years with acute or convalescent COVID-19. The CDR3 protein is CAISVRSGEEQYF. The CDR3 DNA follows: TGTGCCATCAGTGTCCGATCAGGGGAAGAGCAGTACTTC.